This T cell receptor (beta chain) comes out of a study of blood T cell repertoires in COVID-19. Study details: Researchers got acute and convalescent COVID-19 samples from the United States, Italy and Spain. Sources were T cells, B-cell-depleted T cells, or PBMCs; the material itself was cDNA or gDNA.

Per the original methods: By means of reference gene primer amplification, nucleated cell counts were estimated. This table comes from immunoSEQ multiplex PCR, and its TCRdb copy is limited to in-frame clones, with some not included. For V, J and clone size, that table is used; D and trimming come from the DNA. The profile shows approximately 430,000 clones, approximately 90% of them singletons. Germline CDR1 reads LNHDA; CDR2 reads SQIVND (reference sequence). V dropped 4 bases and J dropped 0; count of bases not matched to a gene: 3. The CDR3 has 15 amino acids. The chain recombines TRBV19 with TRBJ2-5; TRBD2 matches 9 bases. This clonotype originated in a woman in her 30s with active or convalescent COVID-19. The sequenced sample was peripheral blood. The CDR3 bases are TGTGCCAGTAGTAACAGACTAGCGGACCAAGAGACCCAGTACTTC. The encoded protein is CASSNRLADQETQYF.